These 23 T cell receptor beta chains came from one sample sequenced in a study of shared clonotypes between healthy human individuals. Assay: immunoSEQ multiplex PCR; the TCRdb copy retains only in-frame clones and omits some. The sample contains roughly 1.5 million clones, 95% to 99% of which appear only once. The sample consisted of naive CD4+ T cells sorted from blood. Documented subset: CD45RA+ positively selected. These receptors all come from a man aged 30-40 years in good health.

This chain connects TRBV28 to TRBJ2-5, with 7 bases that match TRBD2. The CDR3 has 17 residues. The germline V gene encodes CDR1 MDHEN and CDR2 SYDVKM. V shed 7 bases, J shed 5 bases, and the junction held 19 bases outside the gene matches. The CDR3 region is CASTLSGWGGRSETQYF. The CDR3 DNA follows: TGTGCCAGCACATTATCCGGGTGGGGCGGGAGATCGGAGACCCAGTACTTC.

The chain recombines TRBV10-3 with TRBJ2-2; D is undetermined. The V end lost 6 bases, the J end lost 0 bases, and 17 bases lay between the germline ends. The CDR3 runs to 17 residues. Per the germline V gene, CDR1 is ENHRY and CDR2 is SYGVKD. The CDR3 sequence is CAISKMAVGSNTGELFF. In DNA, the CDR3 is TGTGCCATCAGCAAGATGGCCGTTGGATCGAACACCGGGGAGCTGTTTTTT.

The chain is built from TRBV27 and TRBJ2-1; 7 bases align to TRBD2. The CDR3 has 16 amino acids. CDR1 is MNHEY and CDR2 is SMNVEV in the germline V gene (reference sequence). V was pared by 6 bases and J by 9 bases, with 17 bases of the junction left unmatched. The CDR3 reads CASSPLLGGIIGEQFF. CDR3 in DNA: TGTGCCAGCAGCCCACTTCTGGGGGGGATTATAGGTGAGCAGTTCTTC.

This CDR3 is CSVGTSGRGTDTQYF. In DNA, the CDR3 is TGCAGCGTGGGGACTAGCGGGAGAGGAACAGATACGCAGTATTTT. V gene TRBV29-1 combines with J gene TRBJ2-3; TRBD2 agrees at 14 bases. The germline CDR1 and CDR2 sequences are SQVTM and ANQGSEA. V lost 6 bases and J lost 3; bases outside the gene matches: 5. This CDR3 has 15 amino acids.

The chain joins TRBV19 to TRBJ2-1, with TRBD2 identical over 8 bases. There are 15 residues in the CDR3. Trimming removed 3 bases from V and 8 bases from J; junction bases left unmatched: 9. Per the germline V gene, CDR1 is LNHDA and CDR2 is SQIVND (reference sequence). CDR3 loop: CASSMEAGAIDEQFF. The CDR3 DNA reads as TGTGCCAGTAGTATGGAAGCGGGAGCCATTGATGAGCAGTTCTTC.

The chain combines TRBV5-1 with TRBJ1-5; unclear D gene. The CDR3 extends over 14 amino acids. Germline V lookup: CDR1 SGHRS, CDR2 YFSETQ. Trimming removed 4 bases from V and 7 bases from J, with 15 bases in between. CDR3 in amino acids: CASSRGGGDQPQHF. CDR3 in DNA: TGCGCCAGCAGCCGCGGTGGAGGCGACCAGCCCCAGCATTTT.

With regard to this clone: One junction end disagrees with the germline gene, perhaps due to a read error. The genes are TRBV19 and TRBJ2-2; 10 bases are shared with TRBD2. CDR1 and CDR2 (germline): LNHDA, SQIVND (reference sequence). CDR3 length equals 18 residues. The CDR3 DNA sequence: TGTGCCAGTAATATAGACCCGGGACTAGCGAGTTGGGCCGGGGAGCTGTTTTTT. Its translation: CASNIDPGLASWAGELFF.

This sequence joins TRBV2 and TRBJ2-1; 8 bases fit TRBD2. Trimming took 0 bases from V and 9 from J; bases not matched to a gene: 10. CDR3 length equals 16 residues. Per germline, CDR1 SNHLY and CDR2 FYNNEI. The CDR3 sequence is CASSEALGGRRGEQFF. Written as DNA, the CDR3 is TGTGCCAGCAGTGAAGCGCTTGGCGGGAGGAGAGGTGAGCAGTTCTTC. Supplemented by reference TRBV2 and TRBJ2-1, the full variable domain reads EPEVTQTPSHQVTQMGQEVILRCVPISNHLYFYWYRQILGQKVEFLVSFYNNEISEKSEIFDDQFSVERPDGSNFTLKIRSTKLEDSAMYFCASSEALGGRRGEQFFGPGTRLTVL.

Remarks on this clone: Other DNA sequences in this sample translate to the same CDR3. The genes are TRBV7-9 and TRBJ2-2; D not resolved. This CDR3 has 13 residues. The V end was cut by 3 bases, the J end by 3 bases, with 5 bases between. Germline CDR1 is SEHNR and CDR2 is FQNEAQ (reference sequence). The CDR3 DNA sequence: TGTGCCAGCAGCTTGGAGTACACCGGGGAGCTGTTTTTT. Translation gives CASSLEYTGELFF.

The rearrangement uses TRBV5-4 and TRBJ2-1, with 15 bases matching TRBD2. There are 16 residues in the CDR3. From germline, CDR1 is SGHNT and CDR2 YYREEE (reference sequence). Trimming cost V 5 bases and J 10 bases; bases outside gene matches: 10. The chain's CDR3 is CASSKPGTSGRKEQFF. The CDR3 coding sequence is TGTGCCAGCAGTAAGCCCGGGACTAGCGGGAGGAAGGAGCAGTTCTTC.

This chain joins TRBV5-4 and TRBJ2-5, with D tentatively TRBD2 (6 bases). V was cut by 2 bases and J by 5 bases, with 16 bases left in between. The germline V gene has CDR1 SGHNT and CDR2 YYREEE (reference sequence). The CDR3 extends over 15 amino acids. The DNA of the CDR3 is TGTGCCAGCAGCTTTAGGCAAGGGACTGCGGAGACCCAGTACTTC. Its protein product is CASSFRQGTAETQYF.

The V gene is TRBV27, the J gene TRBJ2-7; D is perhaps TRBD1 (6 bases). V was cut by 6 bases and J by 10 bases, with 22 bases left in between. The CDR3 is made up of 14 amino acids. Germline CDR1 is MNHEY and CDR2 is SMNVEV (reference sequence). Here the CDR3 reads CASRPGTPQRVQYF. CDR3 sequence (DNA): TGTGCCAGCAGGCCTGGGACACCCCAACGAGTACAGTACTTC.

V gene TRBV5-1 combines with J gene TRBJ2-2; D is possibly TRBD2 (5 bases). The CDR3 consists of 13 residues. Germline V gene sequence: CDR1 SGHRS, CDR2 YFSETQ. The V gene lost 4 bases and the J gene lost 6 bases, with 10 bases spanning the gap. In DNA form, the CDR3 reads TGCGCCAGCAGCGAGATCGGGGCCGGGGAGCTGTTTTTT. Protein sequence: CASSEIGAGELFF.

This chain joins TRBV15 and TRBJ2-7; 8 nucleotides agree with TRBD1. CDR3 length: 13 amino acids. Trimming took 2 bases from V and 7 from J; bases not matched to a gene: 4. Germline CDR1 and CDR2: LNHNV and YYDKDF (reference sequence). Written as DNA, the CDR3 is TGTGCCACCAGCAGACGGACAGGGAATGAGCAGTACTTC. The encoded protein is CATSRRTGNEQYF.

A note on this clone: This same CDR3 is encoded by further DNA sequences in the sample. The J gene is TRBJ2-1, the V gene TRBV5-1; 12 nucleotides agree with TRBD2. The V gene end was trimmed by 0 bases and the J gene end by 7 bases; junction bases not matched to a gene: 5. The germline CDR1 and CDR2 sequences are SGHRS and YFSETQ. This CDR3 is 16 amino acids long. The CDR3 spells CASSLELAGGPNEQFF. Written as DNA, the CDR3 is TGCGCCAGCAGCTTGGAGCTAGCGGGAGGGCCTAATGAGCAGTTCTTC. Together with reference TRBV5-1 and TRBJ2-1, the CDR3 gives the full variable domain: KAGVTQTPRYLIKTRGQQVTLSCSPISGHRSVSWYQQTPGQGLQFLFEYFSETQRNKGNFPGRFSGRQFSNSRSEMNVSTLELGDSALYLCASSLELAGGPNEQFFGPGTRLTVL.

CDR3: CASSEGGVPTKHYGYTF. In DNA form, the CDR3 reads TGTGCCAGCAGTGAAGGCGGGGTGCCCACTAAGCACTATGGCTACACCTTC. The chain couples TRBV6-1 to TRBJ1-2; D gene uncertain. The CDR3 is 17 residues long. From germline, CDR1 is MNHNS and CDR2 SASEGT. The V and J ends lost 1 base and 3 bases respectively, with 18 bases between them.

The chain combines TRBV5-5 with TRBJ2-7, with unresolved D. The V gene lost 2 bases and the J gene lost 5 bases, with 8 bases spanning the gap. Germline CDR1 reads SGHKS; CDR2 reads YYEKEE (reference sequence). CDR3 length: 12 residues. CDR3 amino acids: CASSFTEDEQYF. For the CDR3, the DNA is TGTGCCAGCAGCTTTACCGAAGACGAGCAGTACTTC.

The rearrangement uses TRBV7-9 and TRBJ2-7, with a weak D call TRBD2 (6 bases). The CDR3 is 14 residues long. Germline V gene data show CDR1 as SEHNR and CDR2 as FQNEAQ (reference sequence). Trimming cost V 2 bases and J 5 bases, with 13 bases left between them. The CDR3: CASSLSGSFDEQYF. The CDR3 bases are TGTGCCAGCAGCTTATCCGGGAGTTTTGACGAGCAGTACTTC.

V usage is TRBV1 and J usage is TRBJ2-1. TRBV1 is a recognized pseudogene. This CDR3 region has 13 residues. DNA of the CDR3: TGCACCGGAAAACAAAGTATGTTCAATGAGCAGTTCTTC. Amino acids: CTGKQSMFNEQFF.

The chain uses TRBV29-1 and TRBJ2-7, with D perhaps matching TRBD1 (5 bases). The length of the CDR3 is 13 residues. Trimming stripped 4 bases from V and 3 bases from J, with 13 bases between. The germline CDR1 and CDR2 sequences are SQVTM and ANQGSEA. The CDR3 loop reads CSVGAGQNYEQYF. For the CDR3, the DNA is TGCAGCGTTGGAGCAGGGCAGAACTACGAGCAGTACTTC.

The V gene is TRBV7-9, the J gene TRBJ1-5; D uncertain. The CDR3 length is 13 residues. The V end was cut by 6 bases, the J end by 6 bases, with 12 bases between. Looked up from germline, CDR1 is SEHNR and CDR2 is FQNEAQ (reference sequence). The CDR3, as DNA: TGTGCCAGCAGTCAAGGACTGAGTCAGCCCCAGCATTTT. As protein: CASSQGLSQPQHF.

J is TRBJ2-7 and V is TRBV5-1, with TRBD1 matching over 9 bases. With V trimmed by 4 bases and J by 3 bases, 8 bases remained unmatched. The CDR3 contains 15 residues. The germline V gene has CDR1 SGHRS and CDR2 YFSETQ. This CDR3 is CASSAPGTGFYEQYF. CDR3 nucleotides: TGCGCCAGCAGCGCCCCCGGGACAGGGTTCTACGAGCAGTACTTC.

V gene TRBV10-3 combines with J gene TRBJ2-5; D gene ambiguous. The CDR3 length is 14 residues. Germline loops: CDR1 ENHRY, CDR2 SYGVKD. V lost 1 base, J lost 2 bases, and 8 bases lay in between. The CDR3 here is CAISEWAGQETQYF. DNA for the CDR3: TGTGCCATCAGTGAGTGGGCAGGACAAGAGACCCAGTACTTC.